Here is one TCR beta chain with its context. This specimen comes from a study of blood T cell repertoires in COVID-19. V lost 1 base and J 2 bases, leaving 9 bases between the germline ends. The CDR3 extends over 14 amino acids. The germline gives CDR1 SGHNT, CDR2 YENEEA. Original methodology: The authors estimated nucleated cell counts from reference gene primer amplification. Sequencing was performed with immunoSEQ multiplex PCR; in TCRdb, only in-frame clones are kept and a portion is missing. The DNA gave D and trimming, while V, J and clone size come from that table. The sample has about 170,000 clones, over 70% seen once.

Sequenced material: PBMCs or T cells enriched from blood (not recorded which). The gene calls are TRBV11-3 and TRBJ2-7; perhaps TRBD2 as D (5 bases). This receptor was obtained from a woman aged 45-59 years in a cohort exposed to, infected with or recovered from COVID-19 (not recorded which). The CDR3 region has the DNA TGTGCCAGCAGCTTAGGCCAGGAGGCCTACGAGCAGTACTTC. It is translated as CASSLGQEAYEQYF.